Sequencing of this T cell receptor (beta chain) was carried out in a study of CD8 T cells in ankylosing spondylitis. Study conclusions and caveats: In the blood and synovial fluid of reactive arthritis, some motif variants had been previously reported. Relatively scarce in peripheral blood, disease-linked clones were CD8+. Significant enrichment of disease-linked clones was reported in matched ankylosing spondylitis synovial fluid. In ankylosing spondylitis blood, a motif of seven to nine highly homologous TCR beta variants appeared characteristic.

The V end lost 2 bases, the J end lost 6 bases, and 14 bases lay between the germline ends. Germline V gives CDR1 GTSNPN, CDR2 SVGIG (reference sequence). The CDR3 is 14 residues long. Making the TCR beta libraries involved quantitative 5'-RACE with molecular barcodes. MiXCR was run by TCRdb on the 5' RACE reads, yielding one entry per CDR3 protein. The sample carries hundreds of thousands of distinct CDR3 sequences, about 10% recorded once. Worth noting for this clonotype: As yet, its antigen is unknown.

Sample: blood, either unsorted or a sorted T cell fraction (not recorded which). This TCR came from a male donor with ankylosing spondylitis. This chain joins TRBV30 and TRBJ2-1; D possibly matches TRBD1 or TRBD2 (6 bases each). The CDR3 nucleotides are TGTGCCTGGAGTTTGGGGGGCTCTAGCAATGAGCAGTTCTTC. Its protein is CAWSLGGSSNEQFF.